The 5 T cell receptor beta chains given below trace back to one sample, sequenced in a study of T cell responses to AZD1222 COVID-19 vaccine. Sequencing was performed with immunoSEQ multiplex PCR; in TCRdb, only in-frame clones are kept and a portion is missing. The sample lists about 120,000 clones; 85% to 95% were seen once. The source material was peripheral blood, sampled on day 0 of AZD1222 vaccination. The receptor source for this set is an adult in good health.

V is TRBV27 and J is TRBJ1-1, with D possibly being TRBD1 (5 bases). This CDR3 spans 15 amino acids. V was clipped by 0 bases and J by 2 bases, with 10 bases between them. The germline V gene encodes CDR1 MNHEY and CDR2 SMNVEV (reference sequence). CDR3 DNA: TGTGCCAGCAGTTTATCGTTCGGGGCCAACACTGAAGCTTTCTTT. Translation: CASSLSFGANTEAFF.

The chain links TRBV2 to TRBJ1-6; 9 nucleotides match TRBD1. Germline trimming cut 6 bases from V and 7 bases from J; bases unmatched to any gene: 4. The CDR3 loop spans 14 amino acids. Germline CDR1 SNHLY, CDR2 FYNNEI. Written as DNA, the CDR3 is TGTGCCAGCAGGCCGGGACAGGGCAATTCACCCCTCCACTTT. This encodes CASRPGQGNSPLHF.

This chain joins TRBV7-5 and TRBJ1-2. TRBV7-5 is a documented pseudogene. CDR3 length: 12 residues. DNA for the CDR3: TGTGCCAGAAGCCAACGAGTATATGGCTACACCTTC. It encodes CARSQRVYGYTF.

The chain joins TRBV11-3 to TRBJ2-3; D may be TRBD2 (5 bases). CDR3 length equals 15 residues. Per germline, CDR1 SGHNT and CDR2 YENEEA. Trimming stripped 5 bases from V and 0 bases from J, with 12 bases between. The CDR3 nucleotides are TGTGCCAGCAGCCGAGGGCGCGGTAGCACAGATACGCAGTATTTT. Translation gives CASSRGRGSTDTQYF.

CDR3 nucleotide sequence: TGTGCCAGCAGCGTCCTGGGAGGGCCAATCTACGAGCAGTACTTC. Residues: CASSVLGGPIYEQYF. The genes are TRBV27 and TRBJ2-7; TRBD2 agrees at 7 bases. Trimming took 6 bases from V and 3 from J; bases not matched to a gene: 11. The CDR3 consists of 15 residues. CDR1 and CDR2 (germline): MNHEY, SMNVEV (reference sequence).